This note documents a single T cell receptor (beta chain) sequence. Its antigen is currently unknown. This specimen belongs to a study of beta chain features in type 1 diabetes. Findings and caveats of the study: Type 1 diabetes patients showed a moderate but significant shortening of TCRB CDR3s in all four CD4+ subsets.

Expressed TCRB transcripts were sequenced, since all the RNA that had been isolated was reverse transcribed. Measured with immunoSEQ multiplex PCR; TCRdb has only the in-frame clones, and not every one. The sample gives roughly 250,000 clones, roughly 20% of which show up once; about 0.028% is in the top ten. This clonotype was obtained from a woman in her forties with type 1 diabetes. Sample: naive CD4+ T cells from blood.

The chain's CDR3 is CASSELGQGQPQHF. The CDR3 bases are TGTGCCAGCAGTGAATTAGGGCAGGGCCAGCCCCAGCATTTT. This rearrangement joins TRBV2 to TRBJ1-5; D possibly corresponds to TRBD1 (5 bases). V lost 2 bases and J 7 bases, leaving 12 bases between the germline ends. CDR1 is SNHLY and CDR2 is FYNNEI in the germline V gene. This CDR3 has 14 amino acids. The complete variable domain, with remaining parts taken from reference TRBV2 and TRBJ1-5, reads EPEVTQTPSHQVTQMGQEVILRCVPISNHLYFYWYRQILGQKVEFLVSFYNNEISEKSEIFDDQFSVERPDGSNFTLKIRSTKLEDSAMYFCASSELGQGQPQHFGDGTRLSIL.